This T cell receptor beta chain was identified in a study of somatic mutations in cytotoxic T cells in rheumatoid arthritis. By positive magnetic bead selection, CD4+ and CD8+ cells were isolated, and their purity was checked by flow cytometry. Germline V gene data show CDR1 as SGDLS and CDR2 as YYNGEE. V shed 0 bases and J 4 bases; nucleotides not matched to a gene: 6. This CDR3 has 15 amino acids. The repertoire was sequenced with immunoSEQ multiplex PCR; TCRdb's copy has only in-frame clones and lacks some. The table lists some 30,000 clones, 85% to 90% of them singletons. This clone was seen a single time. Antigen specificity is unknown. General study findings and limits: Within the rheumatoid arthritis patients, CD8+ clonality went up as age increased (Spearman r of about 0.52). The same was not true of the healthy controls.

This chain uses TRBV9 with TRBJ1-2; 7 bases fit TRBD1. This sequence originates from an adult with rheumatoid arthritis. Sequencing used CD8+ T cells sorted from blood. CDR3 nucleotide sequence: TGTGCCAGCAGCGTAGGCAGGGGGATCAGCTATGGCTACACCTTC. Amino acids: CASSVGRGISYGYTF. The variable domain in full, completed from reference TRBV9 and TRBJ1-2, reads DSGVTQTPKHLITATGQRVTLRCSPRSGDLSVYWYQQSLDQGLQFLIQYYNGEERAKGNILERFSAQQFPDLHSELNLSSLELGDSALYFCASSVGRGISYGYTFGSGTRLTVV.